This is a list of T cell receptor beta chains from one sample in a study of Ad26.COV2.S vaccination and SARS-CoV-2 variants. Repertoires were generated with immunoSEQ multiplex PCR, while TCRdb's copy carries only in-frame clones and drops some. The data hold some 460,000 clones, with about nine tenths observed a single time. The material was peripheral blood, obtained in a trial of Ad26.COV2.S vaccine versus placebo. The origin of the receptors is a person between 18 and 60 years old who received the Ad26.COV2.S COVID-19 vaccine or a placebo. CDR3s include the opening cysteine and the closing phenylalanine or tryptophan. A D gene is named only where the DNA matches it firmly. The size field is filled for only some rows; it gives once, few, many or a size class.

cdr3_length	j_call	v_call	clone_size	d_call	cdr3_aa	cdr3_nt
14	TRBJ1-5	TRBV9	-	-	CASSATTGTQPQHF	TGTGCCAGCAGCGCAACTACAGGGACGCAGCCCCAGCATTTT
12	TRBJ1-2	TRBV6-5	-	-	CASRAPGYGYTF	TGTGCCAGCAGGGCCCCGGGTTACGGCTACACCTTC
17	TRBJ2-3	TRBV7-6	-	-	CASSSRRQGRHWNTQYF	TGTGCCAGCAGCTCCCGCCGGCAGGGCCGCCACTGGAATACGCAGTATTTT
17	TRBJ2-2	TRBV5-1	-	TRBD2	CASSSLLAGVSTGELFF	TGCGCCAGCAGCTCGTTACTAGCGGGAGTAAGCACCGGGGAGCTGTTTTTT
14	TRBJ1-6	TRBV19	-	-	CASSIAGAGIPLHF	TGTGCCAGTAGTATAGCCGGCGCCGGGATCCCCCTCCACTTT
21	TRBJ2-4	TRBV28	-	TRBD2	CASSLSGLAGGRIVAKNIQYF	TGTGCCAGCAGTTTAAGCGGACTAGCGGGAGGTCGGATAGTAGCCAAAAACATTCAGTACTTC
11	TRBJ2-3	TRBV20-1	-	-	CSAGGRYTQYF	TGCAGTGCGGGGGGCAGATATACGCAGTATTTT
15	TRBJ1-4	TRBV9	-	TRBD1	CASSVGDRGNEKLFF	TGTGCCAGCAGCGTAGGGGACAGGGGTAATGAAAAACTGTTTTTT
16	TRBJ2-1	TRBV11-2	-	-	CASSLEGDLPAREQFF	TGTGCCAGCAGCTTAGAGGGCGATCTCCCGGCCAGGGAGCAGTTCTTC
15	TRBJ1-4	TRBV27	-	-	CASSLSWQYNEKLFF	TGTGCCAGCAGTTTAAGCTGGCAGTATAATGAAAAACTGTTTTTT
15	TRBJ1-5	TRBV6-5	-	TRBD1	CASSHRDRGNQPQHF	TGTGCCAGCAGTCACCGGGACAGGGGCAATCAGCCCCAGCATTTT
13	TRBJ2-7	TRBV30	once	-	CAWSAVGPYEQYF	TGTGCCTGGAGTGCCGTAGGCCCCTACGAGCAGTACTTC
15	TRBJ1-4	TRBV30	-	-	CAWSAGTKSGEKLFF	TGTGCCTGGAGTGCAGGGACAAAAAGTGGTGAAAAACTGTTTTTT
14	TRBJ2-7	TRBV7-8	-	TRBD2	CASSTGLGSYEQYF	TGTGCCAGCAGCACAGGACTAGGTTCCTACGAGCAGTACTTC
13	TRBJ1-5	TRBV19	-	-	CASSIGGPRPQHF	TGTGCCAGTAGTATAGGAGGGCCGCGGCCCCAGCATTTT
14	TRBJ1-1	TRBV27	-	-	CASSFLGAGTEAFF	TGTGCCAGCAGTTTTTTGGGGGCGGGAACTGAAGCTTTCTTT
14	TRBJ2-7	TRBV19	-	-	CASSIRDSLYEQYF	TGTGCCAGTAGTATACGCGACAGCCTTTACGAGCAGTACTTC
16	TRBJ2-2	TRBV4-3	-	TRBD1	CASSQEPAQGAGELFF	TGCGCCAGCAGCCAAGAGCCCGCCCAGGGGGCCGGGGAGCTGTTTTTT
13	TRBJ2-5	TRBV18	-	TRBD1	CASSRTGGETQYF	TGTGCCAGCTCACGAACAGGGGGCGAGACCCAGTACTTC
13	TRBJ2-6	TRBV30	-	-	CAWSVPGANVLTF	TGTGCCTGGAGTGTACCGGGGGCCAACGTCCTGACTTTC
15	TRBJ1-3	TRBV5-4	-	-	CASSLAGPTGNTIYF	TGTGCCAGCAGCTTGGCGGGGCCTACAGGAAACACCATATATTTT
15	TRBJ2-3	TRBV2	-	-	CASRREWGGVDTQYF	TGTGCCAGCAGGCGGGAGTGGGGGGGCGTAGATACGCAGTATTTT
15	TRBJ2-5	TRBV6-5	-	TRBD1	CASSYGQGMEETQYF	TGTGCCAGCAGTTACGGACAGGGAATGGAAGAGACCCAGTACTTC
14	TRBJ2-7	TRBV6-5	once	-	CASSYSKGGYEQYF	TGTGCCAGCAGTTACTCGAAAGGGGGCTACGAGCAGTACTTC
13	TRBJ2-5	TRBV4-3	-	-	CASSKRGGETQYF	TGCGCCAGCAGCAAGAGGGGCGGAGAGACCCAGTACTTC
14	TRBJ2-7	TRBV10-3	-	-	CAINPGQATYEQYF	TGTGCCATAAATCCGGGACAAGCAACCTACGAGCAGTACTTC
15	TRBJ2-3	TRBV27	-	-	CASSQPGLGTDTQYF	TGTGCCAGCAGTCAACCGGGACTCGGCACAGATACGCAGTATTTT
15	TRBJ2-4	TRBV6-5	-	TRBD1	CASSGDRGAKNIQYF	TGTGCCAGCAGCGGGGACAGGGGAGCCAAAAACATTCAGTACTTC
14	TRBJ2-5	TRBV6-5	-	-	CASSSTAASGAQYF	TGTGCCAGCAGTTCGACGGCCGCGAGTGGGGCCCAGTACTTC
13	TRBJ1-1	TRBV7-9	once	TRBD1	CASNGQGGTEAFF	TGTGCCAGCAACGGACAGGGGGGCACTGAAGCTTTCTTT
15	TRBJ2-5	TRBV2	once	TRBD1	CASRDRQGIQETQYF	TGTGCCAGCAGAGATAGACAGGGTATCCAAGAGACCCAGTACTTC
15	TRBJ1-1	TRBV20-1	-	-	CSASSGRPPGSEAFF	TGCAGTGCTAGTTCAGGGAGGCCCCCGGGGAGCGAAGCTTTCTTT
14	TRBJ1-1	TRBV19	-	-	CATKGAAGNTEAFF	TGTGCCACCAAGGGAGCCGCGGGGAACACTGAAGCTTTCTTT
16	TRBJ2-7	TRBV4-2	-	TRBD2	CASSPGGGTSGYEQYF	TGTGCCAGCAGCCCAGGGGGTGGGACTAGCGGGTACGAGCAGTACTTC
13	TRBJ1-2	TRBV21-1	-	-	CATPPGTVYGYTF	TGTGCCACCCCTCCAGGGACAGTCTATGGCTACACCTTC
13	TRBJ1-6	TRBV19	once	TRBD1	CASSGQGISPLHF	TGTGCCAGTAGTGGACAGGGGATCTCACCCCTCCACTTT
17	TRBJ2-6	TRBV7-9	-	TRBD1	CASIPGQGAYGANVLTF	TGTGCCAGCATTCCGGGACAGGGGGCGTATGGGGCCAACGTCCTGACTTTC
13	TRBJ1-5	TRBV7-2	-	-	CASSISYDQPQHF	TGTGCCAGCAGCATATCGTACGATCAGCCCCAGCATTTT
14	TRBJ1-2	TRBV29-1	once	-	CSVEKFKDSYGYTF	TGCAGCGTTGAAAAGTTTAAGGATTCCTATGGCTACACCTTC
14	TRBJ2-2	TRBV28	-	TRBD2	CATHSGGNTGELFF	TGTGCCACACATAGCGGGGGGAACACCGGGGAGCTGTTTTTT
15	TRBJ2-7	TRBV4-3	-	-	CASSQDWQASYEQYF	TGCGCCAGCAGCCAAGATTGGCAGGCGTCCTACGAGCAGTACTTC
16	TRBJ1-4	TRBV4-1	-	TRBD1	CASSPDGTGSGEKLFF	TGCGCCAGCAGCCCCGATGGGACAGGGAGTGGGGAAAAACTGTTTTTT
16	TRBJ1-6	TRBV6-1	-	TRBD1	CASSVHPGQGPSPLHF	TGTGCCAGCAGTGTGCACCCGGGACAGGGCCCTTCACCCCTCCACTTT
15	TRBJ1-6	TRBV27	-	TRBD1	CASSFEGAVSSPLHF	TGTGCCAGCAGTTTTGAGGGGGCGGTAAGTTCACCCCTCCACTTT
15	TRBJ2-7	TRBV6-1	-	TRBD2	CASSDRLAGGYEQYF	TGTGCCAGCAGTGATCGGCTAGCGGGAGGCTACGAGCAGTACTTC
14	TRBJ1-6	TRBV30	-	-	CAWRLQGPMAPLHF	TGTGCCTGGAGGCTCCAGGGACCTATGGCACCCCTCCACTTT
16	TRBJ2-5	TRBV4-1	-	-	CASSQDLGIWGETQYF	TGCGCCAGCAGCCAAGATTTGGGGATCTGGGGAGAGACCCAGTACTTC
15	TRBJ2-1	TRBV10-3	-	-	CAISESELADNEQFF	TGTGCCATCAGTGAGTCTGAACTAGCCGACAATGAGCAGTTCTTC
14	TRBJ2-7	TRBV4-1	once	-	CASSQPTRAYEQYF	TGCGCCAGCAGCCAACCGACACGGGCCTACGAGCAGTACTTC
14	TRBJ1-2	TRBV6-5	once	TRBD1	CASSLRQGNYGYTF	TGTGCCAGCAGCCTCCGACAGGGGAACTATGGCTACACCTTC
12	TRBJ2-3	TRBV25-1	-	-	CASSRFTDTQYF	TGTGCCAGCAGTCGGTTCACAGATACGCAGTATTTT